This T cell receptor beta chain was documented in a study of CD8+ T cells in alopecia areata. The sample's treatment: oral pan-JAK inhibitor, 5-10 mg twice daily. Sequencing used cDNA as its template, made by extracting RNA and reverse transcribing it. Only in-frame clones appear in the TCRdb table, and some are missing; sequencing was by immunoSEQ multiplex PCR. The sample records some 110,000 clones, about 61% being singletons. The material sequenced was CD8+ T cells sorted from blood, taken at week 4, from a patient treated with tofacitinib. This TCR derives from a human donor with alopecia areata.

The CDR3 here is CASSQTGSYEQYF. Written as DNA, the CDR3 is TGCGCCAGCAGCCAGACCGGGAGCTACGAGCAGTACTTC. This chain uses TRBV4-1 with TRBJ2-7, with D possibly being TRBD2 (6 bases). Trimming took off 3 bases at V and 3 bases at J, with 9 bases between the two ends. The CDR3 totals 13 residues. Per the germline V gene, CDR1 is MGHRA and CDR2 is YSYEKL.